This T cell receptor (beta chain) is drawn from a study of patients and donors after allogeneic stem cell transplantation (dated by TCRdb to 2020 to 2022). Libraries were constructed by RT-PCR. The sequencer listed for this sample is NextSeq 550. In TCRdb, the public reads were trimmed at Q25 with fastp and aligned with MiXCR, with productive beta chains retained. Here each entry gathers all rows of one CDR3 protein and keeps the most common genes and DNA. For this sample there are more than 150,000 distinct CDR3 sequences; 35% to 50% appear just once. 33% of the sample rests with the top ten. Trimming removed 0 bases from V and 6 bases from J, leaving 8 bases between the germline ends. The CDR3 has 13 amino acids, counting the end cysteine and phenylalanine. Just CDR3 DNA is preserved here, 39 bases in frame from base 1. CDR1 and CDR2 (LNHNV, YYDKDF) derive from the germline V gene (reference sequence).

Details on this clonotype: Its cognate antigen has yet to be identified. No much larger clonotype is one base removed from it; base qualities were not supplied.

The receptor was derived from a human donor who was either an allogeneic HSCT recipient or a stem cell or donor lymphocyte infusion donor (not recorded which). It is not recorded whose cells these are; they may come from a transplant donor. Material: blood, either unsorted or a sorted T cell fraction (not recorded which). The chain was built from TRBV15 and TRBJ1-2; the D gene lacks a confident call. Read as DNA, the sequence is TGTGCCACCAGCAGAGACGAGGGTGATGGCTACACCTTC. The resulting protein is CATSRDEGDGYTF.